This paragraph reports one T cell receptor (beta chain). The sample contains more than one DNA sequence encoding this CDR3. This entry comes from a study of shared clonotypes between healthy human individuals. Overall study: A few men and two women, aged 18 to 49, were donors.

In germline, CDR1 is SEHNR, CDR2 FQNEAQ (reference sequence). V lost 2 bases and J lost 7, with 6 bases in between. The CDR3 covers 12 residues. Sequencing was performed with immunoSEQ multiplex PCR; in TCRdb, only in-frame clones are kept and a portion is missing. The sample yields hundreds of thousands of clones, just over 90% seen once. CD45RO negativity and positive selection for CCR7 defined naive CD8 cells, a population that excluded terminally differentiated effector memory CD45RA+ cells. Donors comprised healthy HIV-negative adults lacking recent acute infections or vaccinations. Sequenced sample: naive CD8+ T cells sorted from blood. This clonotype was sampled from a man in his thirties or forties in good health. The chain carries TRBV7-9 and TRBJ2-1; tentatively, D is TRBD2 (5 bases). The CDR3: CASSLSGNEQFF. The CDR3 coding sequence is TGTGCCAGCAGCTTATCGGGGAATGAGCAGTTCTTC.